A selection of T cell receptor beta chains follows, all from one sample in a study of T cell changes during pregnancy in multiple sclerosis. The repertoire was sequenced with immunoSEQ multiplex PCR; TCRdb's copy has only in-frame clones and lacks some. The sample records tens of thousands of clones, under 95% being singletons. The source material was CD4+ T cells from peripheral blood mononuclear cells, sampled before pregnancy. These TCRs come from a female donor with multiple sclerosis, enrolled in a pregnancy study. Both conserved end residues are part of each CDR3. D genes are given only for firm matches. The size field is filled for only some rows; it gives once, few, many or a size class.

D gene: TRBD1; V gene: TRBV7-9; clone size: .; J gene: TRBJ1-3; CDR3 protein: CASSLQGAGGNTIYF; CDR3 DNA: TGTGCCAGCAGCTTACAGGGGGCAGGTGGAAACACCATATATTTT
D gene: .; V gene: TRBV1; clone size: .; J gene: TRBJ1-2; CDR3 protein: CTSSHQGTYGYTF; CDR3 DNA: TGCACCAGCAGCCACCAGGGAACCTATGGCTACACCTTC
D gene: TRBD1; V gene: TRBV4-3; clone size: .; J gene: TRBJ1-4; CDR3 protein: CASSPGTFRTGRHEKLFF; CDR3 DNA: TGCGCCAGCAGCCCTGGGACTTTTCGGACAGGAAGACATGAAAAACTGTTTTTT
D gene: TRBD2; V gene: TRBV7-3; clone size: .; J gene: TRBJ2-1; CDR3 protein: CASSLTGTSGFEQFF; CDR3 DNA: TGTGCCAGCAGCTTAACCGGGACTAGCGGGTTTGAGCAGTTCTTC
D gene: .; V gene: TRBV5-4; clone size: .; J gene: TRBJ2-3; CDR3 protein: CASSLDTDTQYF; CDR3 DNA: TGTGCCAGCAGCCTAGACACAGATACGCAGTATTTT
D gene: .; V gene: TRBV29-1; clone size: .; J gene: TRBJ1-4; CDR3 protein: CSVGFSYEKLFF; CDR3 DNA: TGCAGCGTTGGTTTTTCATATGAAAAACTGTTTTTT
D gene: .; V gene: TRBV19; clone size: .; J gene: TRBJ1-3; CDR3 protein: CASDSLNGNTIYF; CDR3 DNA: TGTGCCAGTGATAGTCTAAACGGAAACACCATATATTTT
D gene: .; V gene: TRBV9; clone size: .; J gene: TRBJ2-1; CDR3 protein: CASSPAGLTYNEQFF; CDR3 DNA: TGTGCCAGCAGCCCTGCAGGGCTAACTTACAATGAGCAGTTCTTC
D gene: TRBD2; V gene: TRBV7-9; clone size: once; J gene: TRBJ2-1; CDR3 protein: CASSPLADLEYNEQFF; CDR3 DNA: TGTGCCAGCAGCCCCCTAGCGGACTTGGAGTACAATGAGCAGTTCTTC
D gene: TRBD2; V gene: TRBV7-9; clone size: .; J gene: TRBJ2-1; CDR3 protein: CASGSSGPSYNEQFF; CDR3 DNA: TGTGCCAGCGGATCTAGCGGGCCATCCTACAATGAGCAGTTCTTC
D gene: TRBD2; V gene: TRBV27; clone size: .; J gene: TRBJ2-7; CDR3 protein: CASSLWGGTSSYEQYF; CDR3 DNA: TGTGCCAGCAGTTTATGGGGCGGGACTAGCTCCTACGAGCAGTACTTC
D gene: TRBD2; V gene: TRBV6-5; clone size: .; J gene: TRBJ2-7; CDR3 protein: CASSPLGGSLYEQYF; CDR3 DNA: TGTGCCAGCAGCCCGCTGGGAGGGAGTCTCTACGAGCAGTACTTC